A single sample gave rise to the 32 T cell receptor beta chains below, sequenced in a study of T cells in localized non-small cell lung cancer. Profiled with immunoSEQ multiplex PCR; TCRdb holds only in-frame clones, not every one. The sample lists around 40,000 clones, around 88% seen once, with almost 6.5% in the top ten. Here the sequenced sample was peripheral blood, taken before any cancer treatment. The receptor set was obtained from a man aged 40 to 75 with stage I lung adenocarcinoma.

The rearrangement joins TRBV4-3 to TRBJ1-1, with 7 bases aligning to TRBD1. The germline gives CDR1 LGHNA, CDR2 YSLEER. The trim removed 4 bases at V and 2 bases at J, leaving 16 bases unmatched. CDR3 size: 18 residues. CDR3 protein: CASSLSYRGDWGNTEAFF. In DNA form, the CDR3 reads TGCGCCAGCAGCCTGTCCTACAGGGGAGATTGGGGTAACACTGAAGCTTTCTTT.

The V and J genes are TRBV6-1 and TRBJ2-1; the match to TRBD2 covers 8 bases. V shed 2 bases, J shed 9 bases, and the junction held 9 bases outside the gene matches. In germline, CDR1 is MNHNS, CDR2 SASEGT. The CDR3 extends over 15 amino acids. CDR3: CASSESGGRTVEQFF. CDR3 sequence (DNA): TGTGCCAGCAGTGAATCTGGCGGGAGGACTGTTGAGCAGTTCTTC.

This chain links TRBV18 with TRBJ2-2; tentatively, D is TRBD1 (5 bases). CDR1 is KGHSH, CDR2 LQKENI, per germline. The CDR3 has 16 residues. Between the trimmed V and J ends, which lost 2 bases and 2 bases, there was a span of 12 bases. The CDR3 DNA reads TGTGCCAGCTCACCAAGGCGACAGCTTAACACCGGGGAGCTGTTTTTT. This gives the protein CASSPRRQLNTGELFF.

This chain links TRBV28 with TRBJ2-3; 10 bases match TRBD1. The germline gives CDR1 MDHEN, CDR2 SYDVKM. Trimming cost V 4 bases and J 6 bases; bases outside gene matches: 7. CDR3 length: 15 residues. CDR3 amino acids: CASSSRDRGWDTQYF. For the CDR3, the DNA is TGTGCCAGCAGTTCTCGGGACAGGGGTTGGGATACGCAGTATTTT.

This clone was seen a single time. The CDR3, as DNA: TGTGCCATCAGTGAGATGGGACAAGGAGAGGCTGAAGCTTTCTTT. Protein product: CAISEMGQGEAEAFF. The chain recombines TRBV10-3 with TRBJ1-1; D might be TRBD1 (6 bases). Germline V lookup: CDR1 ENHRY, CDR2 SYGVKD. The CDR3 sequence is 15 residues long. V was shortened by 2 bases and J by 6 bases, with 16 bases between the two germline ends.

CDR3 in DNA: TGTGCCAGCAGTTCACCGAGAACTAACTATGGCTACACCTTC. It is translated as CASSSPRTNYGYTF. This chain links TRBV28 with TRBJ1-2, with D hard to call. Germline lookup yields CDR1 MDHEN and CDR2 SYDVKM. The CDR3 runs 14 residues. V was clipped by 4 bases and J by 0 bases, with 9 bases between them.

CDR3 sequence (DNA): TGTGCCAGCAGCAGGCCGAGGTACGAGCAGTACTTC. It is translated as CASSRPRYEQYF. The rearrangement joins TRBV7-2 to TRBJ2-7; D is unclear. The CDR3 totals 12 residues. The V end lost 5 bases, the J end lost 4 bases, and 9 bases lay between the germline ends. CDR1 SGHTA and CDR2 FQGNSA come from the germline V gene.

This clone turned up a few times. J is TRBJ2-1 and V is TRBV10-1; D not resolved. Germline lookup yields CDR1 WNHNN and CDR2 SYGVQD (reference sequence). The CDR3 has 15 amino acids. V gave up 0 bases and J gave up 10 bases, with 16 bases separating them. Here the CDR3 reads CASSESCGLTREQFF. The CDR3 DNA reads TGCGCCAGCAGTGAGTCCTGCGGCTTGACGAGGGAGCAGTTCTTC.

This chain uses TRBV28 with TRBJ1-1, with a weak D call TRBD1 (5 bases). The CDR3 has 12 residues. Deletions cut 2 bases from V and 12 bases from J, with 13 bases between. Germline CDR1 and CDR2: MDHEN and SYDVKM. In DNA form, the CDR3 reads TGTGCCAGCAGTTTAATGTCAGGGAGGCCTTTCTTT. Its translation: CASSLMSGRPFF.

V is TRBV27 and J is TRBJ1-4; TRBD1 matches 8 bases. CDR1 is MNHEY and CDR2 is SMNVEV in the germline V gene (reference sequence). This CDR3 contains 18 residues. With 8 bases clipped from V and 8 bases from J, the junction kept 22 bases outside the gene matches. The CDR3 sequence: CASPIRGGRSDREEKLFF. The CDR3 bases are TGTGCCAGCCCGATTAGGGGCGGGAGATCGGACAGGGAAGAAAAACTGTTTTTT.

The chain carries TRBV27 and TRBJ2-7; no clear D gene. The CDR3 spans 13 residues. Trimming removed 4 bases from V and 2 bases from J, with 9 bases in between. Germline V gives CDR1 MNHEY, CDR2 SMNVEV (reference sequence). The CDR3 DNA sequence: TGTGCCAGCAGTTACGGCAGGACCTACGAGCAGTACTTC. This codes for CASSYGRTYEQYF.

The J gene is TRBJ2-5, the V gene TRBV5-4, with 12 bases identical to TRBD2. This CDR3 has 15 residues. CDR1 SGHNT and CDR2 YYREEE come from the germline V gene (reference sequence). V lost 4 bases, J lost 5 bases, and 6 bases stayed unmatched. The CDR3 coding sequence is TGTGCCAGCAGCCCGACTAGCGGGAGAGGGGAGACCCAGTACTTC. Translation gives CASSPTSGRGETQYF.

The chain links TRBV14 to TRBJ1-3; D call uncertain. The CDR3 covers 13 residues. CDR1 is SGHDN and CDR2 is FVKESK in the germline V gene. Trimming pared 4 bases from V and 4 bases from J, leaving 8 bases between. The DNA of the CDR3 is TGTGCCAGCAGCCGGGATTGGGGAAACACCATATATTTT. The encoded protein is CASSRDWGNTIYF.

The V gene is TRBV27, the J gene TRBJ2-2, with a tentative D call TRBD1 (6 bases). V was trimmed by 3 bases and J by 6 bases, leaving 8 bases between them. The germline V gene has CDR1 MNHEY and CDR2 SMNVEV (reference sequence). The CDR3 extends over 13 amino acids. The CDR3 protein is CASSFQGPGELFF. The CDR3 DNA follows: TGTGCCAGCAGTTTTCAGGGGCCCGGGGAGCTGTTTTTT.

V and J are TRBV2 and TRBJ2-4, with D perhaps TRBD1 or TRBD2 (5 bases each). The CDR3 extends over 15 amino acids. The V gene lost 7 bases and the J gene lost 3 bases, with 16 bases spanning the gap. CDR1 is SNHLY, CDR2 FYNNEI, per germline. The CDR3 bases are TGTGCCAGCACCGACTCGGGGCGCCACAAAAACATTCAGTACTTC. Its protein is CASTDSGRHKNIQYF.

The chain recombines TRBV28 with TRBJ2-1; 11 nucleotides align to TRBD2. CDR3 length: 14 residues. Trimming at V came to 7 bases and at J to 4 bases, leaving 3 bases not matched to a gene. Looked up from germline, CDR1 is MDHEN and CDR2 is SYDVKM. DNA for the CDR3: TGTGCCAGCACCTCTAGCGGGAGGTACAATGAGCAGTTCTTC. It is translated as CASTSSGRYNEQFF.

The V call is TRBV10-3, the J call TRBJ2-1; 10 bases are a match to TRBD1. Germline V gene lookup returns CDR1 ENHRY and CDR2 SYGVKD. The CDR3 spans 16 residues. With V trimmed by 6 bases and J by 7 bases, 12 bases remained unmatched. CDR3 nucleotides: TGTGCCATCAGGGACGACAGGGGGCTTACGGGTAATGAGCAGTTCTTC. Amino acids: CAIRDDRGLTGNEQFF.

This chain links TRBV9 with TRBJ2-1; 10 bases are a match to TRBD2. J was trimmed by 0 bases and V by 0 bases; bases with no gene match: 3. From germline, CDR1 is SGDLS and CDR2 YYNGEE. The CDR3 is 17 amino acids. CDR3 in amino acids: CASSVGGLADSYNEQFF. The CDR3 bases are TGTGCCAGCAGCGTAGGAGGACTAGCGGACTCCTACAATGAGCAGTTCTTC.

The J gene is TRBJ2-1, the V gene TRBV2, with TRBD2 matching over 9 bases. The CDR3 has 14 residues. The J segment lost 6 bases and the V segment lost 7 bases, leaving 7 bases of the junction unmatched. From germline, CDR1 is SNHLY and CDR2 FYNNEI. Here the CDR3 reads CASTEGTSLNEQFF. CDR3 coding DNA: TGTGCCAGCACCGAGGGGACTAGCCTCAATGAGCAGTTCTTC.

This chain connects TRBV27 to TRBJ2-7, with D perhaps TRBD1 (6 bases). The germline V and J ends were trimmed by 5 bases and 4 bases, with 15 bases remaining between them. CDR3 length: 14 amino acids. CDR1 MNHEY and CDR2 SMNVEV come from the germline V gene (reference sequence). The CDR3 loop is CASSQNIGQYEQYF. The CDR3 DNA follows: TGTGCCAGCAGTCAAAATATTGGACAGTACGAGCAGTACTTC.

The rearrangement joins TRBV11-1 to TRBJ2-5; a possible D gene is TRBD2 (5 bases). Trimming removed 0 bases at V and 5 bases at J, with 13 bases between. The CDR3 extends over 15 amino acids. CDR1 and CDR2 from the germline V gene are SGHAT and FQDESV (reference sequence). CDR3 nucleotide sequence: TGTGCCAGCAGCTTAGCTCTTACTAGGTCGGAGACCCAGTACTTC. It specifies CASSLALTRSETQYF.

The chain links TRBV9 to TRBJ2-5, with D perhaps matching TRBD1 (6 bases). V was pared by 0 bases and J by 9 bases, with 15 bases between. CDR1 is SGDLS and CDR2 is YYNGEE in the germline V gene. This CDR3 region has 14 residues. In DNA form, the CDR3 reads TGTGCCAGCAGCGTAGGGCGGTGGCCAGGGGCCCAGTACTTC. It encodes CASSVGRWPGAQYF.

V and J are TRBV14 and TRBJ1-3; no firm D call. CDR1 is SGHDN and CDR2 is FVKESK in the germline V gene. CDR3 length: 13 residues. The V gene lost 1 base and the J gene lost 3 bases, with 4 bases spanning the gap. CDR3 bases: TGTGCCAGCAGCCAAGTGGTTGGAAACACCATATATTTT. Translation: CASSQVVGNTIYF.

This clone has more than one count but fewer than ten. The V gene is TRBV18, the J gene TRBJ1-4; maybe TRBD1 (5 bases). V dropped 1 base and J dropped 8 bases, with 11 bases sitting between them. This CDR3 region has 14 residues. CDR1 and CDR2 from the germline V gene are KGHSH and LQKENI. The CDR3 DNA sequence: TGTGCCAGCTCACCACTTGACAGTCAAGAAAAACTGTTTTTT. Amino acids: CASSPLDSQEKLFF.

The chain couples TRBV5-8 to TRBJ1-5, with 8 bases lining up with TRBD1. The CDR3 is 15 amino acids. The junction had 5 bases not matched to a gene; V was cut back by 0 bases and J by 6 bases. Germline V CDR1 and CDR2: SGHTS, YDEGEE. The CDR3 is CASSLVDRGSQPQHF. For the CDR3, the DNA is TGTGCCAGCAGCTTGGTAGACAGGGGAAGTCAGCCCCAGCATTTT.

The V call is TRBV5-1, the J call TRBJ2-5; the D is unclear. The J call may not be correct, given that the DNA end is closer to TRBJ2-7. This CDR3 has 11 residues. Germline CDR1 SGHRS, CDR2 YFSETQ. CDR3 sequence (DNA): TGCGCCATCCCCGAGCCCTACGAGCAGTACTTC. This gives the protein CAIPEPYEQYF.

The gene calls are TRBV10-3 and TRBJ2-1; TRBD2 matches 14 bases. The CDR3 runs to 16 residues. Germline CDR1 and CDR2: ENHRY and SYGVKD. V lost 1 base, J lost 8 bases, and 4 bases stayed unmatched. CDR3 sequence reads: CAISEYPGLAGDEQFF. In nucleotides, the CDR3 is TGTGCCATCAGTGAGTATCCGGGACTAGCGGGAGATGAGCAGTTCTTC.

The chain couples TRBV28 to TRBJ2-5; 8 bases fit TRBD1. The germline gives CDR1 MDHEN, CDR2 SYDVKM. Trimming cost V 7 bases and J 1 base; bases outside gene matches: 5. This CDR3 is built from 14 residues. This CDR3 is CASKTGVPQETQYF. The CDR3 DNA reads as TGTGCCAGCAAGACAGGGGTCCCCCAAGAGACCCAGTACTTC.

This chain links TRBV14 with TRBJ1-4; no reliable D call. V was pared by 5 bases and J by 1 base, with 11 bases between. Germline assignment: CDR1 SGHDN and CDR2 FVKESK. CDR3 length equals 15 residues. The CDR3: CASSINHGTNEKLFF. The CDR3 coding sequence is TGTGCCAGCAGCATCAACCACGGAACTAATGAAAAACTGTTTTTT.

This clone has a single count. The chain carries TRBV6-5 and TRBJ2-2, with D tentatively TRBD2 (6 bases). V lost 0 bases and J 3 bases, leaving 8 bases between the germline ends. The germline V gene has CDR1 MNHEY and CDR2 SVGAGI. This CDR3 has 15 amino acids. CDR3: CASSYSGGDTGELFF. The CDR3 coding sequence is TGTGCCAGCAGTTACTCCGGGGGTGACACCGGGGAGCTGTTTTTT.

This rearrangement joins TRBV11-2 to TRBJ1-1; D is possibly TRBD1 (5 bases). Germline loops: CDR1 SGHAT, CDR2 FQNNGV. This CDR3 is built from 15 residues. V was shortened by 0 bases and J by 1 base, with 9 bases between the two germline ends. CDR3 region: CASSLEPGTNTEAFF. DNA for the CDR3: TGTGCCAGCAGCTTAGAGCCGGGGACGAACACTGAAGCTTTCTTT.

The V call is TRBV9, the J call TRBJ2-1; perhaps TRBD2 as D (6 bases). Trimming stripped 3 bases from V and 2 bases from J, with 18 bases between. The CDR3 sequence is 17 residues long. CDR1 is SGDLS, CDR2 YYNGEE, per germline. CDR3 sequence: CASSAGLMAGPYNEQFF. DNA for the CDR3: TGTGCCAGCAGCGCAGGCTTGATGGCGGGACCCTACAATGAGCAGTTCTTC.